Given below is one T cell receptor (beta chain) in context. No antigen is known for it. CDR1 is SNHLY and CDR2 is FYNNEI in the germline V gene. The CDR3 totals 17 residues. V gave up 9 bases and J gave up 6 bases; unmatched junction bases: 14. TCRdb recomputed calls from the 5' RACE reads with MiXCR, one row per CDR3 protein. Among under 800,000 distinct CDR3 sequences listed, around 20% were seen once. These data come from a study of identical twins. The study's findings and limits: Within cord blood, abundant beta clonotypes carried fewer insertions, but memory repertoires showed no such trend.

Everyone who gave samples was a healthy Caucasian. The sample also formed part of further work on T cells expressing NK-cell markers. That paper states: Serological testing identified seven of the eight sequenced donors as HCMV-seropositive and one as seronegative. The authors applied an anti-gamma-delta TCR antibody in several experiments, and it restricted sorting to alpha-beta TCR T cells.

This clonotype originated in a woman between 18 and 30 years old in good health. This rearrangement joins TRBV2 to TRBJ2-3, with 14 bases that match TRBD2. Sequenced material: PBMCs. CDR3 in DNA: TGTGCCAGATATCTGGGGACTAGCGGGAGCCCGGTTGATACGCAGTATTTT. As protein: CARYLGTSGSPVDTQYF.